The 4 T cell receptor beta chains listed next were all sequenced from one sample in a study of blood T cell repertoires in COVID-19. Measured with immunoSEQ multiplex PCR; TCRdb has only the in-frame clones, and not every one. The sample shows approximately 130,000 clones, around four fifths of them seen only once. Material: peripheral blood. The receptors were sampled from an elderly man with active or convalescent COVID-19.

V is TRBV12-2 and J is TRBJ1-5; no DNA check was done on the table's D call, TRBD1. TRBV12-2 is described as a pseudogene. The CDR3 spans 14 residues. The DNA of the CDR3 is TGTGCAAGTCGCTTATCCCAGAGCAATCAGCCCCAGCATTTT. This codes for CASRLSQSNQPQHF.

This clone has just one count. The chain joins TRBV25-1 to TRBJ1-4; TRBD1 might be the D (6 bases). The CDR3 length is 12 residues. V lost 3 bases and J lost 11, with 10 bases in between. The germline gives CDR1 MGHDK, CDR2 SYGVNS. Here the CDR3 reads CASSERGYKLFF. The CDR3 region has the DNA TGTGCCAGCAGTGAGAGGGGGTATAAACTGTTTTTT.

CDR3 DNA sequence: TGTGCCAGCAGTGACTCGGAGACCGGCAGCCACAGGGCTTTCTTT. It encodes CASSDSETGSHRAFF. The chain combines TRBV6-4 with TRBJ1-1; weak D call: TRBD1 (5 bases). The V gene lost 0 bases and the J gene lost 11 bases, with 19 bases spanning the gap. The V gene's germline CDR1 is MRHNA and CDR2 SNTAGT. The CDR3 spans 15 residues.

The chain combines TRBV7-2 with TRBJ2-7, with 9 bases lining up with TRBD1. Trimming removed 5 bases from V and 3 bases from J; junction bases left unmatched: 5. CDR3 size: 14 residues. The V gene's germline CDR1 is SGHTA and CDR2 FQGNSA. CDR3: CASSMGQGGYEQYF. CDR3 in DNA: TGTGCCAGCAGCATGGGACAGGGAGGCTACGAGCAGTACTTC.